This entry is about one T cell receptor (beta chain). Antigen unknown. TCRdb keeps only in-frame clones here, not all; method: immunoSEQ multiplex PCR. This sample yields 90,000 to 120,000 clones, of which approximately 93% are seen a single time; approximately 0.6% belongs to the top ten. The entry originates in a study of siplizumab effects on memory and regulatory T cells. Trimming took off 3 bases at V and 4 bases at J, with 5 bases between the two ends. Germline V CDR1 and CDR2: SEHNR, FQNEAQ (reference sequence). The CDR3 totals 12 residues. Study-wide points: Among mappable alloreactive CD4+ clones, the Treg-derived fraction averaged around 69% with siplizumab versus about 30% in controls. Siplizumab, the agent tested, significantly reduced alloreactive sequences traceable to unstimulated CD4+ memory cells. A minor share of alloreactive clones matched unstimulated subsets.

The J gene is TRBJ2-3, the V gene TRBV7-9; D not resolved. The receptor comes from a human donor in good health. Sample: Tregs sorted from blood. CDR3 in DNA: TGTGCCAGCAGCTTTGGGGCAGATACGCAGTATTTT. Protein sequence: CASSFGADTQYF.